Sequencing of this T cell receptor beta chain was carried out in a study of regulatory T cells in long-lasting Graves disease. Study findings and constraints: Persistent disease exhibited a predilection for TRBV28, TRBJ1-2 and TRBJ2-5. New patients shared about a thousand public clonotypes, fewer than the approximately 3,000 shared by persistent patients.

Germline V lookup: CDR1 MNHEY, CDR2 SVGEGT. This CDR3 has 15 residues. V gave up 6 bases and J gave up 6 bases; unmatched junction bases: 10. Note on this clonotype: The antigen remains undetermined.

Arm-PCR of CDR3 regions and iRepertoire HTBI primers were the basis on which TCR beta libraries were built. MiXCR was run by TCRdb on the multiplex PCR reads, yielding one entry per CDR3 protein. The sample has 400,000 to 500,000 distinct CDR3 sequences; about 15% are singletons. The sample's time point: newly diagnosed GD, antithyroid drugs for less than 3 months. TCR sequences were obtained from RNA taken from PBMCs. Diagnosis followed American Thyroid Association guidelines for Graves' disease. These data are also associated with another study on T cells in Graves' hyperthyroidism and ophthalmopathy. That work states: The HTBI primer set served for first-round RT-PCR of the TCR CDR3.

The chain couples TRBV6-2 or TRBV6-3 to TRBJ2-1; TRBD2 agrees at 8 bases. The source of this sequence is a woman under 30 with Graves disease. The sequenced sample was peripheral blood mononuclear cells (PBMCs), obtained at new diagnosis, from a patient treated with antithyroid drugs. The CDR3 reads CASSLFLAGPNEQFF. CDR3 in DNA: TGTGCCAGCAGCCTTTTTCTAGCGGGCCCCAATGAGCAGTTCTTC.